Detailed here is one T cell receptor beta chain. The data were taken from a study of blood T cell repertoires in COVID-19. Study in general: Some COVID-19 samples were acute and others convalescent; all came from the United States, Italy and Spain. The analysed material was cDNA or gDNA that came from T cells, B-cell-depleted T cells, or PBMCs.

The V gene end was trimmed by 4 bases and the J gene end by 6 bases; junction bases not matched to a gene: 5. Germline CDR1 reads SGHRS; CDR2 reads YFSETQ. The CDR3 contains 13 residues. Under the authors' procedure: Counts of nucleated cells, estimated from reference gene primer amplification, were obtained. Profiling relied on immunoSEQ multiplex PCR, and the TCRdb table lists in-frame clones only, not all of them. From that table come the V and J calls and clone size; the DNA was used to work out D and trimming. The profile shows around 57,000 clones, over 90% of them singletons. The rearrangement joins TRBV5-1 to TRBJ1-2; TRBD1 matches at 8 bases. Sequencing was done on a sample of peripheral blood. This TCR came from a man over 45 with acute or convalescent COVID-19. In DNA form, the CDR3 reads TGCGCCAGCAGCCCTTGGACAGGGAATGGCTACACCTTC. Translated, it gives CASSPWTGNGYTF. Full variable domain (remainder filled in from reference TRBV5-1 and TRBJ1-2): KAGVTQTPRYLIKTRGQQVTLSCSPISGHRSVSWYQQTPGQGLQFLFEYFSETQRNKGNFPGRFSGRQFSNSRSEMNVSTLELGDSALYLCASSPWTGNGYTFGSGTRLTVV.